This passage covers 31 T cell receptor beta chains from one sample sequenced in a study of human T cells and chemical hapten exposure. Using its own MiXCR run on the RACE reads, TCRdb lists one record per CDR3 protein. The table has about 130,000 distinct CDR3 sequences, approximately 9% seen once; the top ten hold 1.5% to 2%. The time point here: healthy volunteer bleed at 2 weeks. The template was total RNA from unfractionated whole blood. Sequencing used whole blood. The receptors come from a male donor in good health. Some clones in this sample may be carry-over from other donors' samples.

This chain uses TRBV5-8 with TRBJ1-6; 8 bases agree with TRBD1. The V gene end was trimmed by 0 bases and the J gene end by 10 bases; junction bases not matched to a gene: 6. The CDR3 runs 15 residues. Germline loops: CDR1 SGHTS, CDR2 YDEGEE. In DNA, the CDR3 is TGTGCCAGCAGCTTGGGCACAGGGGGAAAATCACCCCTCCACTTT. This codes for CASSLGTGGKSPLHF.

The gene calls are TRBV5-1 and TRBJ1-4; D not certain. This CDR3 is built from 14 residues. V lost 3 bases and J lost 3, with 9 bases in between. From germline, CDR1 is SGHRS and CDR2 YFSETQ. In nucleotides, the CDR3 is TGCGCCAGCAGCTCGCGAACAGCTAATGAAAAACTGTTTTTT. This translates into CASSSRTANEKLFF. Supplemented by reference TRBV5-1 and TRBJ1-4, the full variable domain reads KAGVTQTPRYLIKTRGQQVTLSCSPISGHRSVSWYQQTPGQGLQFLFEYFSETQRNKGNFPGRFSGRQFSNSRSEMNVSTLELGDSALYLCASSSRTANEKLFFGSGTQLSVL.

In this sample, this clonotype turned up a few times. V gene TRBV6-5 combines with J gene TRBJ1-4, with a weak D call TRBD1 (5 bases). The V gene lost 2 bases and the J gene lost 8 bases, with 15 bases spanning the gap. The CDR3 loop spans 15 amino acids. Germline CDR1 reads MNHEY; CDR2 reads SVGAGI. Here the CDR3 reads CASSYSRDPIEKLFF. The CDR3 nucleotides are TGTGCCAGCAGTTACAGCAGGGACCCTATCGAAAAACTGTTTTTT.

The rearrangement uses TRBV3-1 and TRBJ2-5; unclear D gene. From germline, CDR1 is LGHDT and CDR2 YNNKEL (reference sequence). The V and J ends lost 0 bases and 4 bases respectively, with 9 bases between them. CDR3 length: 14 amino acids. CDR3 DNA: TGTGCCAGCAGCCAAGATCTCGTGACAGAGACCCAGTACTTC. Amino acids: CASSQDLVTETQYF.

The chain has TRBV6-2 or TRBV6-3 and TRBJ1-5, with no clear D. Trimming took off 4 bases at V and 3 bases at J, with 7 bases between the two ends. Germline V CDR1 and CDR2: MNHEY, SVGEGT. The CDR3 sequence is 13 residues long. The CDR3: CASSLRANQPQHF. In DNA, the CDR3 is TGTGCCAGCAGTTTAAGGGCCAATCAGCCCCAGCATTTT.

This CDR3 reads CASNGRYLGNNEQFF. As DNA, the CDR3 is TGTGCCAGTAACGGTCGGTACCTTGGGAACAATGAGCAGTTCTTC. The V call is TRBV19, the J call TRBJ2-1; D remains unclear. Germline V CDR1 and CDR2: LNHDA, SQIVND (reference sequence). CDR3 size: 15 residues. V was shortened by 7 bases and J by 5 bases, with 18 bases between the two germline ends. The whole variable domain, filled in from reference TRBV19 and TRBJ2-1, reads DGGITQSPKYLFRKEGQNVTLSCEQNLNHDAMYWYRQDPGQGLRLIYYSQIVNDFQKGDIAEGYSVSREKKESFPLTVTSAQKNPTAFYLCASNGRYLGNNEQFFGPGTRLTVL.

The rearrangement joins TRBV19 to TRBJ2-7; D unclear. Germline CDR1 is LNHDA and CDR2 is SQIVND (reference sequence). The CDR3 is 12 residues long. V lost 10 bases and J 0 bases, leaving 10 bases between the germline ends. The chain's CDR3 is CATVDGSYEQYF. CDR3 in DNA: TGTGCCACCGTGGACGGCTCCTACGAGCAGTACTTC.

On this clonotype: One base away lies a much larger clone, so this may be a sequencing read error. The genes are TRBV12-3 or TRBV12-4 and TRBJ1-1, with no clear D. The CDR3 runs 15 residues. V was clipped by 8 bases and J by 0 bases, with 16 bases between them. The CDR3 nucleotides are TGTGCCAGCGGCTCGCTCGGAGACATGAACACTGAAGCTTTCTTT. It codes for CASGSLGDMNTEAFF.

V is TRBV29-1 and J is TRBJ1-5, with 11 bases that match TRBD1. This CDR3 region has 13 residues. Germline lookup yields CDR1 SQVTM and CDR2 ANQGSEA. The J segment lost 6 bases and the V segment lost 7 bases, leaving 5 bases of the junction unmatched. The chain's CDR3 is CSAGTGGSQPQHF. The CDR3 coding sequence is TGCAGCGCCGGGACAGGGGGTTCTCAGCCCCAGCATTTT.

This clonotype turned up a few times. CDR3 sequence: CASSFKRGATEAFF. DNA for the CDR3: TGTGCCAGCAGTTTTAAGAGAGGGGCTACTGAAGCTTTCTTT. V is TRBV12-3 or TRBV12-4 and J is TRBJ1-1; D might be TRBD1 (5 bases). The CDR3 loop spans 14 amino acids. V shed 3 bases and J shed 5 bases, with 13 bases lying between them.

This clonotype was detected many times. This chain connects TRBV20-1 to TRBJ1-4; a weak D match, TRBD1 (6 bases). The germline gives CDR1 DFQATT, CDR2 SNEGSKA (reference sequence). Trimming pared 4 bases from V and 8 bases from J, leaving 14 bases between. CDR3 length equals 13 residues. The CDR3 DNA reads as TGCAGTGCTAAAGGGCAGGGGTACGAAAAACTGTTTTTT. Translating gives CSAKGQGYEKLFF.

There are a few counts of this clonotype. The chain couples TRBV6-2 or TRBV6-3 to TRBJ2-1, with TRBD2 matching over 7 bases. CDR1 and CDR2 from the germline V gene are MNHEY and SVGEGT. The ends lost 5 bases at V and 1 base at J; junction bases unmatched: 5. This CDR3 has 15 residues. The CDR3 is CASSPDGGSYNEQFF. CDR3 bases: TGTGCCAGCAGTCCCGACGGGGGGTCCTACAATGAGCAGTTCTTC.

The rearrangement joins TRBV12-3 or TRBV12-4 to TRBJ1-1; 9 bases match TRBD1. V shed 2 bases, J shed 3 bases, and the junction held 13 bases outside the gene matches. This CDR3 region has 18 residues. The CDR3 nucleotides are TGTGCCAGCAGTTTATACGTCGACGACAGGGGGTCGGACACTGAAGCTTTCTTT. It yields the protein CASSLYVDDRGSDTEAFF.

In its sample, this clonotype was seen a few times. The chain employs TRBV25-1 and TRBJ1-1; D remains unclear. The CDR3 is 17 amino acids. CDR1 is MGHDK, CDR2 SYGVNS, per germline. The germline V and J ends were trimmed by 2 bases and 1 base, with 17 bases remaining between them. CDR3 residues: CASSERRTGSQNTEAFF. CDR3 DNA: TGTGCCAGCAGTGAACGTAGAACTGGATCCCAGAACACTGAAGCTTTCTTT. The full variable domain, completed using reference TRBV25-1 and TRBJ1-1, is EADIYQTPRYLVIGTGKKITLECSQTMGHDKMYWYQQDPGMELHLIHYSYGVNSTEKGDLSSESTVSRIRTEHFPLTLESARPSHTSQYLCASSERRTGSQNTEAFFGQGTRLTVV.

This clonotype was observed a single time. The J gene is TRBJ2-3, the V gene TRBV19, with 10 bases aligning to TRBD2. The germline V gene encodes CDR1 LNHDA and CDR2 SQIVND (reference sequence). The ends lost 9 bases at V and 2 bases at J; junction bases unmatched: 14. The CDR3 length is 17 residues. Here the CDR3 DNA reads TGTGCCAGCCGCCGGACTCCTAGCGGGGGCATCACAGATACGCAGTATTTT. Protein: CASRRTPSGGITDTQYF.

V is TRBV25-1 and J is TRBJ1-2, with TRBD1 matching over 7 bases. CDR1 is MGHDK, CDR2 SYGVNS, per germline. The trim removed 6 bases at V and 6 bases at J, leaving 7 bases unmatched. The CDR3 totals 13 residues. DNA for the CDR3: TGTGCCAGCAGAGAGGGACAGTTTGATGGCTACACCTTC. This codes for CASREGQFDGYTF.

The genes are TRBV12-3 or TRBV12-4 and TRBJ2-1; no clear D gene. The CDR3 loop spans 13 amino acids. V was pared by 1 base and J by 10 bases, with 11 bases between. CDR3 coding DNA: TGTGCCAGCAGTTTAGTCCCTAGTCCGGAGCAGTTCTTC. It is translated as CASSLVPSPEQFF.

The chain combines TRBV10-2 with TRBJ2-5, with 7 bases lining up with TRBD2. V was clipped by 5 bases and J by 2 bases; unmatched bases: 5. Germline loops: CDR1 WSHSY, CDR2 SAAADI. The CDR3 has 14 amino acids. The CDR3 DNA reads TGCGCCAGCAGTTCGACTAGCAAGCAAGAGACCCAGTACTTC. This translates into CASSSTSKQETQYF.

CDR3 sequence: CASSLADSPTDTQYF. CDR3 in DNA: TGTGCCAGCAGCTTAGCGGACAGTCCCACAGATACGCAGTATTTT. The rearrangement joins TRBV7-9 to TRBJ2-3; D might be TRBD1 (6 bases). Germline V gene sequence: CDR1 SEHNR, CDR2 FQNEAQ (reference sequence). Trimming stripped 0 bases from V and 2 bases from J, with 9 bases between. The CDR3 is 15 residues long.

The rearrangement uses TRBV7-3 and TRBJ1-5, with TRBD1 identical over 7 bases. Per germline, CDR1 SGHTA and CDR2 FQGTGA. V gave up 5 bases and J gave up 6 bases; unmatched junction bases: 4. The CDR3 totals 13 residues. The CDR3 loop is CASSEGAGQPQHF. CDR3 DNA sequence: TGTGCCAGCAGCGAGGGGGCTGGTCAGCCCCAGCATTTT.

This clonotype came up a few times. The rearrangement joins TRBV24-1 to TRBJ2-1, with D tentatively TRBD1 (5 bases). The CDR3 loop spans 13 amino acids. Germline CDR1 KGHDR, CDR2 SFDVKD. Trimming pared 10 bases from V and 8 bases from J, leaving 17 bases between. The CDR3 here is CATQGKGPHEQFF. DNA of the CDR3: TGTGCCACTCAGGGCAAGGGCCCGCATGAGCAGTTCTTC.

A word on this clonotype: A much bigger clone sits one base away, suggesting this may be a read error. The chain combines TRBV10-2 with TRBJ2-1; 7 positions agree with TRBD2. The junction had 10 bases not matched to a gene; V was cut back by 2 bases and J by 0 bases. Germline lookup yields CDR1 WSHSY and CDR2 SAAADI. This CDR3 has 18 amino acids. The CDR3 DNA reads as TGCGCCAGCAGTGAGGGTGGGACTGGCGGGGGCTCCTACAATGAGCAGTTCTTC. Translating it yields CASSEGGTGGGSYNEQFF.

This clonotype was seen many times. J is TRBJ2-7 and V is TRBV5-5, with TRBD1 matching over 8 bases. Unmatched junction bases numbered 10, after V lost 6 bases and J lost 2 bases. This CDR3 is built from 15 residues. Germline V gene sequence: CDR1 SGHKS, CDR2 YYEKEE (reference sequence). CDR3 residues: CASIDRTGRAYEQYF. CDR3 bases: TGTGCCAGCATCGACAGGACAGGGCGGGCCTACGAGCAGTACTTC.

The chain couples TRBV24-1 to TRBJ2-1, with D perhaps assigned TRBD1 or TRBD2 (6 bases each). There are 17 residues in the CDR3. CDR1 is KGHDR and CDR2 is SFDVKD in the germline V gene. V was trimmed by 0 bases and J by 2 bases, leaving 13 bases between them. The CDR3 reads CATSDLQPGEAYNEQFF. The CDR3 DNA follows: TGTGCCACCAGTGATTTGCAACCAGGGGAGGCCTACAATGAGCAGTTCTTC.

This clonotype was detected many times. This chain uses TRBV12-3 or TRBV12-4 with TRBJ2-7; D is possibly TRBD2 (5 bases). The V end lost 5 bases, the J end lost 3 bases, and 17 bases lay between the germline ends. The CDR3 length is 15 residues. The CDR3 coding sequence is TGTGCCAGCAGTCCCGCGGTCGGAGGTAACTACGAGCAGTACTTC. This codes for CASSPAVGGNYEQYF.

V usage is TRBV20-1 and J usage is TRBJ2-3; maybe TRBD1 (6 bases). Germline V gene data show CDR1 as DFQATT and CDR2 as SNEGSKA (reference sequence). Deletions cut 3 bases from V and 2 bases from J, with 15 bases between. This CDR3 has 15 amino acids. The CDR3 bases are TGCAGTGCTAGGGCCCGGGACACGTCCACAGATACGCAGTATTTT. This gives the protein CSARARDTSTDTQYF.

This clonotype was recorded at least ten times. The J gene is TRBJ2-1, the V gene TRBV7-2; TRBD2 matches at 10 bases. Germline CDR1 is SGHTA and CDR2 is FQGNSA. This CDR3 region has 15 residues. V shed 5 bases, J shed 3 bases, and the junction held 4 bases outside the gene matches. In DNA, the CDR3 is TGTGCCAGCAGCCTTACTAGCGGGAACTACAATGAGCAGTTCTTC. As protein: CASSLTSGNYNEQFF.

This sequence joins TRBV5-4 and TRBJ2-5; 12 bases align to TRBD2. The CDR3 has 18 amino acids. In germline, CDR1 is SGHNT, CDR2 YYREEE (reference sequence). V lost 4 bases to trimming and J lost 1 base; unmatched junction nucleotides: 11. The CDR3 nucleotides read TGTGCCAGCAGCCCTCGACTAGCGGGAGTAGGGAGCCAAGAGACCCAGTACTTC. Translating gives CASSPRLAGVGSQETQYF.

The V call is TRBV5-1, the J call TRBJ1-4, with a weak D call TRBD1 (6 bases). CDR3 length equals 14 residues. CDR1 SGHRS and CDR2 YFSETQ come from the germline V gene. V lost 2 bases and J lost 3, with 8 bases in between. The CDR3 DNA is TGCGCCAGCAGCTTCGGACAGCCTAATGAAAAACTGTTTTTT. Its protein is CASSFGQPNEKLFF.

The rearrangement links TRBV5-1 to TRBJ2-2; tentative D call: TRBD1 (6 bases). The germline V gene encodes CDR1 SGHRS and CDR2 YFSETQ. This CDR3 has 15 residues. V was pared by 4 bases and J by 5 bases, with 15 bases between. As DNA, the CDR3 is TGCGCCAGCAGCCCGGACAGTTGGGGGACCGGGGAGCTGTTTTTT. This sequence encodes CASSPDSWGTGELFF.

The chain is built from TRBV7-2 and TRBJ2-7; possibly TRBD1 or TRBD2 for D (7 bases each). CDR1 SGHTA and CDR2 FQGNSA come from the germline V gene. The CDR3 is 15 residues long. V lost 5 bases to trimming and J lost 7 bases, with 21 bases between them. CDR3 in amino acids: CASSPQGGGWGEQYF. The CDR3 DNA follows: TGTGCCAGCAGCCCCCAGGGGGGGGGATGGGGGGAGCAGTACTTC.